The rows below give T cell receptor beta chains drawn from one sample of a study of post-analysis software for immune sequencing data. TCRdb analysed the PCR reads with MiXCR anew, one entry per CDR3 protein. The sample consists of roughly 540,000 distinct CDR3 sequences, around 34% of them appearing once. Sequencing input: blood. These receptors were obtained from a girl aged 2 to 17 with multiple sclerosis. Both conserved end residues are part of each CDR3.

TRBV20-1,TRBJ2-1,CSADDHGSSYNEQFF
TRBV7-2,TRBJ2-2,CASSLGELSTGELFF
TRBV15,TRBJ1-2,CATSGRDRGLSYDYTF
TRBV3-1,TRBJ2-7,CASSRTFGDTSYEQYF
TRBV29-1,TRBJ2-5,CSVQGAWGLPLAGGTQYF
TRBV5-1,TRBJ2-5,CASSLDPPGQPDEQYF
TRBV4-1,TRBJ2-5,CASSQESGWQETQYF
TRBV4-1,TRBJ2-1,CASSPSGGAEDEQFF
TRBV6-5,TRBJ2-1,CASSWTGGTSGGVQYNEQFF
TRBV10-3,TRBJ2-5,CAISIGQRGETQYF
TRBV3-1,-,CASSLFFDEQYF
TRBV29-1,TRBJ2-5,CSVGGLASQETQYF
TRBV10-3,TRBJ1-4,CASKQGASEKLFF
TRBV20-1,TRBJ1-1,CSARSKGKVNTEAFF
TRBV5-1,TRBJ2-1,CASSQRTVNEQFF
TRBV6-5,TRBJ2-7,CASRHPGRPHYEQYF
TRBV20-1,TRBJ2-3,CSASGTSPNTQYF
TRBV12-3/TRBV12-4,TRBJ2-3,CASSLARPGGGAQDTQYF